The sequence of this T cell receptor (beta chain) was determined in a study of regulatory T cells in long-lasting Graves disease. Study summary: Positivity for TSH receptor antibodies plus over 5 years of antithyroid drugs meant persistent Graves' disease. General study points: Persistent Graves' patients possessed reduced TCR diversity relative to recently diagnosed ones.

To make TCR beta libraries, researchers used iRepertoire HTBI primers and Arm-PCR of CDR3 regions. Original data processing: Across the samples, identification revealed approximately 66 TRBV and roughly 13 TRBJ segments. TCRdb redid the calling of the multiplex PCR reads with MiXCR, one entry per CDR3 protein. The V and J calls were determined by TCRdb, not by the authors. The sample holds hundreds of thousands of distinct CDR3 sequences, around 20% seen once. The CDR3 is 17 amino acids. Losses at the gene ends were 5 bases for V and 0 bases for J; bases not matched to a gene: 7. As for time point: persistent/refractory GD, antithyroid drugs over 5 years with positive TRAb. From PBMCs, RNA was extracted and then used to make the TCR library. Each patient gave approximately 9.6 milliliters of EDTA-anticoagulated peripheral blood. This clonotype was counted many times. Its antigen is unknown.

This clonotype was obtained from a female donor with Graves disease. The chain joins TRBV12-3 or TRBV12-4 to TRBJ2-7, with 13 bases lining up with TRBD2. The source was peripheral blood mononuclear cells (PBMCs), collected when the disease was refractory, from a patient treated with antithyroid drugs. CDR3 DNA: TGTGCCAGCAGTGGACTAGCGGGAGTAGGCCGCTCCTACGAGCAGTACTTC. Its protein product is CASSGLAGVGRSYEQYF.